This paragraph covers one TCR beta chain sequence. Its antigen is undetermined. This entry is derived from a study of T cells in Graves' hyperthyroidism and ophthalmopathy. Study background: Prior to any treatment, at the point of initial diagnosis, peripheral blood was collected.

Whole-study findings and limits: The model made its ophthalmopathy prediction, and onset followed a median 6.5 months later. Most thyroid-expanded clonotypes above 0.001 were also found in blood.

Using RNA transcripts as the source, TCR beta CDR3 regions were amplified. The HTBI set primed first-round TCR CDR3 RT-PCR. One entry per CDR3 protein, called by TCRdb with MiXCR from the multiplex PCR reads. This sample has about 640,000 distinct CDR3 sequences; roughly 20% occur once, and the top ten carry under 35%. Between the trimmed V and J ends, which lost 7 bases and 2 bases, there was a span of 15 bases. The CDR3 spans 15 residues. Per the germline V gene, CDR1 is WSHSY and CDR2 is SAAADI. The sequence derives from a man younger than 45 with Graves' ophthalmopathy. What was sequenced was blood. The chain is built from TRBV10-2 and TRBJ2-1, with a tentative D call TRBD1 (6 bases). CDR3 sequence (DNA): TGCGCCAGCACCGCCCAGGACAGAGCCTACAATGAGCAGTTCTTC. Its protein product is CASTAQDRAYNEQFF.